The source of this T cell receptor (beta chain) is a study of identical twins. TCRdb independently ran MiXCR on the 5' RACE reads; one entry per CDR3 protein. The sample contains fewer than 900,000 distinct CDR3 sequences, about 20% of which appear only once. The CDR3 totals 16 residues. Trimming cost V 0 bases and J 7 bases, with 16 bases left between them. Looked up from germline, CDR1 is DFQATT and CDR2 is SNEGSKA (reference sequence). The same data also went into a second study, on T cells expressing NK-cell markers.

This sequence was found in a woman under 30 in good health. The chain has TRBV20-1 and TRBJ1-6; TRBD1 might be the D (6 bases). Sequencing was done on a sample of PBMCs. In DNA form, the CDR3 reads TGCAGTGCTAGAGATTCACAGGGAGTTCGGAATTCACCCCTCCACTTT. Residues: CSARDSQGVRNSPLHF.